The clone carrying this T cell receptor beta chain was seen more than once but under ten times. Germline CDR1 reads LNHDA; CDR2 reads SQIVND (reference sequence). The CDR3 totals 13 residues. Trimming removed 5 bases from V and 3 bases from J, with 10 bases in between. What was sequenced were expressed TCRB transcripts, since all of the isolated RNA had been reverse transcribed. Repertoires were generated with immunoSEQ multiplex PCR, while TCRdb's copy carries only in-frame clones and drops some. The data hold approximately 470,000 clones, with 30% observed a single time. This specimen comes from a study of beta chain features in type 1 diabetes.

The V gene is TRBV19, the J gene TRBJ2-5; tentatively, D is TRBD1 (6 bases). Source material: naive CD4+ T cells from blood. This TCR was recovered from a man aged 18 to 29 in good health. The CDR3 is CASSPWTEETQYF. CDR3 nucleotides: TGTGCCAGTAGTCCCTGGACAGAAGAGACCCAGTACTTC. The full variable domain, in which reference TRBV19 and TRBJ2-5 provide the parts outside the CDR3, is DGGITQSPKYLFRKEGQNVTLSCEQNLNHDAMYWYRQDPGQGLRLIYYSQIVNDFQKGDIAEGYSVSREKKESFPLTVTSAQKNPTAFYLCASSPWTEETQYFGPGTRLLVL.